This T cell receptor (beta chain) was documented in a study of cytomegalovirus exposure and HLA in healthy donors. Across the study: HLA-typed donors were the source of about 85 million unique TCRs, which an early data release held. The study's findings and limits: In vitro data verified a few CMV-associated chains as specific for CMV antigens. Roughly uniform sequencing depth across donors was assumed, possibly incorrectly.

Germline assignment: CDR1 SGDLS and CDR2 YYNGEE. V shed 0 bases and J shed 0 bases, with 9 bases lying between them. The CDR3 loop spans 16 amino acids. A note on this clone: Its target is not known.

At the time of sampling, donors were nominally healthy, though unrecorded immune exposures were likely. The PCR ran on 60 Vbeta and 13 Jbeta primers. TCRdb's copy holds only in-frame clones and misses some; the assay was immunoSEQ multiplex PCR. The sample has approximately 190,000 clones, approximately 81% seen once; the top ten hold around 0.27%. The chain uses TRBV9 and TRBJ2-2; D gene unclear. The clonotype comes from a boy aged 10-17 years in good health and CMV-seronegative. The specimen was PBMCs. The CDR3 is CASSVVPVTNTGELFF. CDR3 nucleotides: TGTGCCAGCAGCGTAGTACCGGTTACGAACACCGGGGAGCTGTTTTTT.